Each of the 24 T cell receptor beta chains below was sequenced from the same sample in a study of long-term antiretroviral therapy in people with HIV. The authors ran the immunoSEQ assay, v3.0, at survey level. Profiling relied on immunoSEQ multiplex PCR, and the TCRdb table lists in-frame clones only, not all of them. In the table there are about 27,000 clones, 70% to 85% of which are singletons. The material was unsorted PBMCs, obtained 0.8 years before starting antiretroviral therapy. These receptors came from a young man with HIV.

The CDR3 here is CASSSRRDTEAFF. Here the CDR3 DNA reads TGTGCCAGCAGCTCCAGGAGGGACACTGAAGCTTTCTTT. The J gene is TRBJ1-1, the V gene TRBV7-3; D is undetermined. In germline, CDR1 is SGHTA, CDR2 FQGTGA. Trimming shortened V by 4 bases and J by 3 bases, and 9 bases separated the two germline ends. The CDR3 consists of 13 residues.

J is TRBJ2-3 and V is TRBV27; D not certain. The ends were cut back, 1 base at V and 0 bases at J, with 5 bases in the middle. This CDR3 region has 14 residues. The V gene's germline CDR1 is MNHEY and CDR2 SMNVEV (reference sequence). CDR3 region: CASSLWESTDTQYF. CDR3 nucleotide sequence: TGTGCCAGCAGTTTATGGGAAAGCACAGATACGCAGTATTTT.

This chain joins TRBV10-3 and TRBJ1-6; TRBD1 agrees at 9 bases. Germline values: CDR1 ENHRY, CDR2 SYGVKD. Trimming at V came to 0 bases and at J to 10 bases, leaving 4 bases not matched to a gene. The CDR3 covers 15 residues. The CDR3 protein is CAISESGQGQSPLHF. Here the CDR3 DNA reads TGTGCCATCAGTGAGTCGGGACAGGGACAATCACCCCTCCACTTT.

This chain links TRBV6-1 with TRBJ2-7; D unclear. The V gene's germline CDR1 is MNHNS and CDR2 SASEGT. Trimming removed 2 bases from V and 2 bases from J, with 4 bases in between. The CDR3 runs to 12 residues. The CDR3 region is CASSERPYEQYF. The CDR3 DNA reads TGTGCCAGCAGTGAACGACCCTACGAGCAGTACTTC.

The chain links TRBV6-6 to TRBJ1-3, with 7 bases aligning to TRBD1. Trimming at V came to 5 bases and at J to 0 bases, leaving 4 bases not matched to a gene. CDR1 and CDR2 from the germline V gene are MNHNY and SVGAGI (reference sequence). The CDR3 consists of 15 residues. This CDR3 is CASSRGQSSGNTIYF. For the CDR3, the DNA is TGTGCCAGCAGTCGGGGACAGAGCTCTGGAAACACCATATATTTT.

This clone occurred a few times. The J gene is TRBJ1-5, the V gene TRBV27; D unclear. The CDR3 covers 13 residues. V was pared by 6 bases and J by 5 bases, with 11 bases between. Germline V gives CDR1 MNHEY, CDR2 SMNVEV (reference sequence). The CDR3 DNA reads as TGTGCCAGCAGGAAGAGAAAGGATCAGCCCCAGCATTTT. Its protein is CASRKRKDQPQHF.

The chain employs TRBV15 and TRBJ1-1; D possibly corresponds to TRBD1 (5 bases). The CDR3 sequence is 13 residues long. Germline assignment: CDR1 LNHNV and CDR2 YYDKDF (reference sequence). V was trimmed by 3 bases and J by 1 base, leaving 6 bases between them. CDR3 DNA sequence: TGTGCCACCAGCAGTCAGGGGAACACTGAAGCTTTCTTT. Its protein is CATSSQGNTEAFF.

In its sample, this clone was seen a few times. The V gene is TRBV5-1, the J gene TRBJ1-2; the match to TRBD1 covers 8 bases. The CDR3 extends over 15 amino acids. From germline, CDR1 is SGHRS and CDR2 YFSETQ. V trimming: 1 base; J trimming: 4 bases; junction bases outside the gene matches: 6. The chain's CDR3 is CASSLWGQDFYGYTF. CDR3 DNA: TGCGCCAGCAGCTTGTGGGGACAGGACTTCTATGGCTACACCTTC.

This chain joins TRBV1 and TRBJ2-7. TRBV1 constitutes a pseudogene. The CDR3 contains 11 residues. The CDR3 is CTSSQDTEQYF. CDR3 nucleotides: TGCACCAGCAGCCAAGACACCGAGCAGTACTTC.

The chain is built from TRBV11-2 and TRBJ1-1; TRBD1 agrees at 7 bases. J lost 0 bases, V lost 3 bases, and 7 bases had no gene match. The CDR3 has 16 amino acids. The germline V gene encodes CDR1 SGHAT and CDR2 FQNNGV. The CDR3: CASSFGLGQMNTEAFF. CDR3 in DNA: TGTGCCAGCAGCTTCGGGCTGGGACAGATGAACACTGAAGCTTTCTTT.

In DNA, the CDR3 is TGCAGCGTTGAAGGGAGGAGAAACACCATATATTTT. Encoded protein: CSVEGRRNTIYF. The chain combines TRBV29-1 with TRBJ1-3; D not certain. CDR1 and CDR2 from the germline V gene are SQVTM and ANQGSEA. V lost 1 base, J lost 5 bases, and 6 bases lay in between. This CDR3 is built from 12 residues.

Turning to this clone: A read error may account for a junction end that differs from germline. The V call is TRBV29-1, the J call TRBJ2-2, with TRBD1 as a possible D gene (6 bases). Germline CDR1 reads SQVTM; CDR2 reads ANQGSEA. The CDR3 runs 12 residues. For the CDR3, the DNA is TGCAGCGCCACAGGGAACGCCGGGGAGCTGTTTTTT. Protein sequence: CSATGNAGELFF.

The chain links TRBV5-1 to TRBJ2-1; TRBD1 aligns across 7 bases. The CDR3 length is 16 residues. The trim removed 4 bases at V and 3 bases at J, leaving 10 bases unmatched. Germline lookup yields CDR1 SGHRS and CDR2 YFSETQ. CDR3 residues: CASSEATGTVYNEQFF. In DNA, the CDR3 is TGCGCCAGCAGCGAAGCAACCGGGACAGTCTACAATGAGCAGTTCTTC.

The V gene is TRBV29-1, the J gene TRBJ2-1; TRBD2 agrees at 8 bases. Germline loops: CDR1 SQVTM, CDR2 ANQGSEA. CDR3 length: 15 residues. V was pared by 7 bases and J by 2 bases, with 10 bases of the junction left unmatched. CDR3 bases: TGCAGCGCGGATCAAGCGGGAGAGACCTACAATGAGCAGTTCTTC. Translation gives CSADQAGETYNEQFF.

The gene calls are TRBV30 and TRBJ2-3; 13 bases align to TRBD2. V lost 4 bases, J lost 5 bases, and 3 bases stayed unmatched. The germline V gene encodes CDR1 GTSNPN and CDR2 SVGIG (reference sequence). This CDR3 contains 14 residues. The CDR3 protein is CAWTLAGGVDTQYF. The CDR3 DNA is TGTGCCTGGACACTAGCGGGGGGGGTAGATACGCAGTATTTT.

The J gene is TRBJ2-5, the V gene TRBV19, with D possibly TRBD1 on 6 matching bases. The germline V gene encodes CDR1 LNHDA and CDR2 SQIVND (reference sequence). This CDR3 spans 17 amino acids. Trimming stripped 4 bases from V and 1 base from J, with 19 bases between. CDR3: CASSTPQGLNSQETQYF. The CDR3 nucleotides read TGTGCCAGTAGTACCCCACAGGGCCTGAACTCCCAAGAGACCCAGTACTTC.

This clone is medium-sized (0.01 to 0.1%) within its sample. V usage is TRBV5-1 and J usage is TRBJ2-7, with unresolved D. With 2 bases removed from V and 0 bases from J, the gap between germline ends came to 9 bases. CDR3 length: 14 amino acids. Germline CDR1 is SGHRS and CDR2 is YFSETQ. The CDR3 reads CASSFAQSSYEQYF. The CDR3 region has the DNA TGCGCCAGCAGCTTCGCCCAGAGCTCCTACGAGCAGTACTTC. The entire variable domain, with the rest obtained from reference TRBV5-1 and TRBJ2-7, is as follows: KAGVTQTPRYLIKTRGQQVTLSCSPISGHRSVSWYQQTPGQGLQFLFEYFSETQRNKGNFPGRFSGRQFSNSRSEMNVSTLELGDSALYLCASSFAQSSYEQYFGPGTRLTVT.

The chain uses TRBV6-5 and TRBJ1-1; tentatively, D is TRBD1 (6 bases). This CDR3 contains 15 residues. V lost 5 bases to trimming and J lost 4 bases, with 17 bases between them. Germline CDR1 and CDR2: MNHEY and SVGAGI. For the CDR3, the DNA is TGTGCCAGCAGTGCGGCCAAGGGGGTGGGCACTGAAGCTTTCTTT. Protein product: CASSAAKGVGTEAFF.

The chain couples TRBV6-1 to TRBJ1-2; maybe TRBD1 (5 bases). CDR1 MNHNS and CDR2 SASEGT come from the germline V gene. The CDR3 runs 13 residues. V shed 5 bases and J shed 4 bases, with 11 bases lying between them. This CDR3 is CASSLDGAYGYTF. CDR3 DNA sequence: TGTGCCAGCAGTTTGGATGGGGCCTATGGCTACACCTTC.

The CDR3: CASSLVGKETQYF. CDR3 DNA: TGTGCCAGCAGCTTGGTGGGAAAAGAGACCCAGTACTTC. This chain joins TRBV5-6 and TRBJ2-5; D unclear. Germline V lookup: CDR1 SGHDT, CDR2 YYEEEE. The V end lost 0 bases, the J end lost 3 bases, and 6 bases lay between the germline ends. CDR3 size: 13 residues.

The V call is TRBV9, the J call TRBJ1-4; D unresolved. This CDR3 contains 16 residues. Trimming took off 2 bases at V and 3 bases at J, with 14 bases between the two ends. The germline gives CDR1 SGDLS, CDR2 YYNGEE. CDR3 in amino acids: CASSVKGGGANEKLFF. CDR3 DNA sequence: TGTGCCAGCAGCGTGAAGGGTGGCGGGGCTAATGAAAAACTGTTTTTT.

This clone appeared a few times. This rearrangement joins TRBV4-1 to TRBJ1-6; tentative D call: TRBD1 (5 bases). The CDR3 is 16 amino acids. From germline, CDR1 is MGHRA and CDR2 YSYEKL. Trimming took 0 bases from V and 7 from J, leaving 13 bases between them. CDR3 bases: TGCGCCAGCAGCCAAGATTTCGGGCAGGGCAATTCACCCCTCCACTTT. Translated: CASSQDFGQGNSPLHF.

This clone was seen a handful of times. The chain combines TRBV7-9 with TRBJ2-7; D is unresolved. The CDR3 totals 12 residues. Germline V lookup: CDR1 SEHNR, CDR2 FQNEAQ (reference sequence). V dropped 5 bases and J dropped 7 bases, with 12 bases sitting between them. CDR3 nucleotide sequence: TGTGCCAGCAGCCCTGGGCAGAGGGAGCAGTACTTC. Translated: CASSPGQREQYF.

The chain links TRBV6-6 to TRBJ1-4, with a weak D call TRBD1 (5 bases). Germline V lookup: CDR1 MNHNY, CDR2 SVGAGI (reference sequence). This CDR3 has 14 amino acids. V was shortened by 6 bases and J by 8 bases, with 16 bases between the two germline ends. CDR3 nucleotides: TGTGCCAGCAGGACCCCCGGGGCTCGAGAAAAACTGTTTTTT. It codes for CASRTPGAREKLFF.